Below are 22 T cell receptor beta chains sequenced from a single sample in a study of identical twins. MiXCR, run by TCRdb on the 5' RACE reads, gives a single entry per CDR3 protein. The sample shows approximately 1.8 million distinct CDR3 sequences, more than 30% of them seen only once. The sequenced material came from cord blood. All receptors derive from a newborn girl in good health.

DNA for the CDR3: TGCGCCAGCAGCCCCACGGGACAGGCGAACACTGAAGCTTTCTTT. Protein: CASSPTGQANTEAFF. The chain links TRBV5-1 to TRBJ1-1; 8 bases are a match to TRBD1. In germline, CDR1 is SGHRS, CDR2 YFSETQ. The ends lost 4 bases at V and 1 base at J; junction bases unmatched: 6. This CDR3 comprises 15 residues.

CDR3 loop: CSASRGQKWETRYF. As DNA, the CDR3 is TGCAGTGCCTCAAGGGGACAGAAGTGGGAGACCCGGTACTTC. The chain has TRBV20-1 and TRBJ2-7; the match to TRBD1 covers 7 bases. Germline-derived CDR1 and CDR2 are DFQATT and SNEGSKA (reference sequence). The CDR3 is 14 amino acids. Trimming took 6 bases from V and 12 from J; bases not matched to a gene: 20.

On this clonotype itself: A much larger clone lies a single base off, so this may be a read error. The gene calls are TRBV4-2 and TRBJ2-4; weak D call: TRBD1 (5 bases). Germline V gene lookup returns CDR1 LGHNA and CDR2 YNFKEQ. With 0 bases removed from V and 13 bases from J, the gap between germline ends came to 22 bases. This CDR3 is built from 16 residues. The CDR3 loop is CASSQDRQLRNYGQYF. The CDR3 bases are TGTGCCAGCAGCCAAGATCGACAGCTGCGGAACTACGGGCAGTACTTC.

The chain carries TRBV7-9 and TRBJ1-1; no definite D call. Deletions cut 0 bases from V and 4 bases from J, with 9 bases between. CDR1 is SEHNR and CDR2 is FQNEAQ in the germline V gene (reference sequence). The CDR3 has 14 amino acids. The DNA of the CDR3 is TGTGCCAGCAGCTTAGCGACTCGAGGCACTGAAGCTTTCTTT. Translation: CASSLATRGTEAFF. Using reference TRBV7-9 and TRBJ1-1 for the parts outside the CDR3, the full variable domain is DTGVSQNPRHKITKRGQNVTFRCDPISEHNRLYWYRQTLGQGPEFLTYFQNEAQLEKSRLLSDRFSAERPKGSFSTLEIQRTEQGDSAMYLCASSLATRGTEAFFGQGTRLTVV.

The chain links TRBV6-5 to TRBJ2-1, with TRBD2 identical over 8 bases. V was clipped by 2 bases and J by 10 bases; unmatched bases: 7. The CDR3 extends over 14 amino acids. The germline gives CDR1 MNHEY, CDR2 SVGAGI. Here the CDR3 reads CASSYRAGGNEQFF. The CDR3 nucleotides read TGTGCCAGCAGTTACCGCGCGGGAGGTAACGAGCAGTTCTTC.

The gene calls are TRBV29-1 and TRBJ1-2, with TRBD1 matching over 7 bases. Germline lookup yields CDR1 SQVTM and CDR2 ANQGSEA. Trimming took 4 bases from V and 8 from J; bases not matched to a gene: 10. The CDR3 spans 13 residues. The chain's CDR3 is CSVADRLGGGYTF. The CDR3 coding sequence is TGCAGCGTTGCGGACAGGCTAGGAGGAGGCTACACCTTC.

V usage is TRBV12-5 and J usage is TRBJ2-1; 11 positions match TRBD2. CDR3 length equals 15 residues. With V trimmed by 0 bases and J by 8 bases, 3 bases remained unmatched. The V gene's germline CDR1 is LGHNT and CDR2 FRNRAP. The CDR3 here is CASGLVLAGAYEQFF. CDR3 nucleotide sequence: TGTGCTAGTGGTTTGGTACTAGCGGGGGCGTATGAGCAGTTCTTC.

CDR3 in amino acids: CASSQDRTGGLDIQYF. CDR3 sequence (DNA): TGTGCCAGCAGCCAAGATAGGACGGGAGGGCTAGACATTCAGTACTTC. V and J are TRBV4-2 and TRBJ2-4, with 8 bases identical to TRBD2. Germline trimming cut 0 bases from V and 8 bases from J; bases unmatched to any gene: 9. From germline, CDR1 is LGHNA and CDR2 YNFKEQ. CDR3 length: 16 residues.

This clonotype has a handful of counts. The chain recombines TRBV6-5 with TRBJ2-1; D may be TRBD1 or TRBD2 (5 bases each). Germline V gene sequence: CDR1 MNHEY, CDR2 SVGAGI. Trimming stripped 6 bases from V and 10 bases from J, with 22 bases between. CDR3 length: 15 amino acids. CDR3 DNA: TGTGCCAGCAGACTGGATGGGACCGACTCATCGGAGCAGTTCTTC. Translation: CASRLDGTDSSEQFF.

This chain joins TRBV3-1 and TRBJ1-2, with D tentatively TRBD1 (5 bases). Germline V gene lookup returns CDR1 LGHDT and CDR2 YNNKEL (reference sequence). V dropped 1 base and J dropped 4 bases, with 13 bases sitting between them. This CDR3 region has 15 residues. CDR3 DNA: TGTGCCAGCAGCCAAGTGGGAGCAGGGCCCTATGGCTACACCTTC. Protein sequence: CASSQVGAGPYGYTF. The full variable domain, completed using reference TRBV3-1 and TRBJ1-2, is DTAVSQTPKYLVTQMGNDKSIKCEQNLGHDTMYWYKQDSKKFLKIMFSYNNKELIINETVPNRFSPKSPDKAHLNLHINSLELGDSAVYFCASSQVGAGPYGYTFGSGTRLTVV.

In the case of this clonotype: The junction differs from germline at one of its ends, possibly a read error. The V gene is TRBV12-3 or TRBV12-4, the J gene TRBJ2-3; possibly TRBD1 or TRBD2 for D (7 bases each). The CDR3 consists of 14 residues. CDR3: CASSLRRGTDAQYF. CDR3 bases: TGTGCCAGCAGTTTAAGGCGGGGGACAGATGCGCAGTATTTT.

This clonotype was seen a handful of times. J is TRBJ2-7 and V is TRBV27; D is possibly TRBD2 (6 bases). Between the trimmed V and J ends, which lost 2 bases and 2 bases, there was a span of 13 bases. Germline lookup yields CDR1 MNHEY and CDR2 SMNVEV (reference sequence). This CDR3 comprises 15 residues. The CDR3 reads CASSLLLGTPYEQYF. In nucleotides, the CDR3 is TGTGCCAGCAGTTTACTACTCGGGACTCCCTACGAGCAGTACTTC.

The CDR3 loop reads CASILLNGFF. CDR3 DNA: TGCGCCAGCATCCTGTTGAATGGGTTCTTC. The chain recombines TRBV5-1 with TRBJ2-1; D not resolved. Germline V gives CDR1 SGHRS, CDR2 YFSETQ. This CDR3 region has 10 residues. The V gene lost 6 bases and the J gene lost 15 bases, with 13 bases spanning the gap. Full variable domain (rest looked up from reference TRBV5-1 and TRBJ2-1): KAGVTQTPRYLIKTRGQQVTLSCSPISGHRSVSWYQQTPGQGLQFLFEYFSETQRNKGNFPGRFSGRQFSNSRSEMNVSTLELGDSALYLCASILLNGFFGPGTRLTVL.

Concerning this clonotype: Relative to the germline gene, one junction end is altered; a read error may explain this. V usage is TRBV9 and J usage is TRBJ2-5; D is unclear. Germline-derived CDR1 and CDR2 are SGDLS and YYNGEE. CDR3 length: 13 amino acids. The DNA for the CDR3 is TGTGCCAGCGGCGTAGAGAGCCAAGAGACCCAGTACTTC. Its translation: CASGVESQETQYF. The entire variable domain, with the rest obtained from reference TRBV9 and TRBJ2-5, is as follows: DSGVTQTPKHLITATGQRVTLRCSPRSGDLSVYWYQQSLDQGLQFLIQYYNGEERAKGNILERFSAQQFPDLHSELNLSSLELGDSALYFCASGVESQETQYFGPGTRLLVL.

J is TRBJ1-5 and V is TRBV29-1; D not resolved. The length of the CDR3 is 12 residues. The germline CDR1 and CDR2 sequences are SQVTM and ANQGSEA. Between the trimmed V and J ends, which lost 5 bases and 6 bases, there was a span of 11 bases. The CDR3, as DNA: TGCAGCGTTCGGAACTTCGGTCAGCCCCAGCATTTT. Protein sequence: CSVRNFGQPQHF.

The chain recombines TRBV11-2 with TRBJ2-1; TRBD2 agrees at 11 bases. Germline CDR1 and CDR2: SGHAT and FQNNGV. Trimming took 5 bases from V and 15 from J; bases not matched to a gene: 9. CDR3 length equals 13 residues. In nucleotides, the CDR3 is TGTGCCAGCAGCCCCACGGGACTAGCGGCCGGGTTCTTC. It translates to CASSPTGLAAGFF.

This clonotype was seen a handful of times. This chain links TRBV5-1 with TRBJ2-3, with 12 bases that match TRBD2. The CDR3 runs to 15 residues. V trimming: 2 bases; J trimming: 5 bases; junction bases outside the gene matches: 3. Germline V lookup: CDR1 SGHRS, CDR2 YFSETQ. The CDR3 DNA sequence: TGCGCCAGCAGCTTACCGACTAGCGGGGGAGATACGCAGTATTTT. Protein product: CASSLPTSGGDTQYF.

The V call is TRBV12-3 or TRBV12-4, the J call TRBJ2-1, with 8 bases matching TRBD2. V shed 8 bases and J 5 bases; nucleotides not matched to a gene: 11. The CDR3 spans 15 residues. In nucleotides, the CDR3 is TGTGCCAGCGGCAGCGGGAGAGGTCCCCACAATGAGCAGTTCTTC. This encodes CASGSGRGPHNEQFF.

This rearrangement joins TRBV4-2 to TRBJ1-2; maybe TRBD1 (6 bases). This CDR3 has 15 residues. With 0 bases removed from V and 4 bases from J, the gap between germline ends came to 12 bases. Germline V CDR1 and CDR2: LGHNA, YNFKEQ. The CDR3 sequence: CASSQERQGTYGYTF. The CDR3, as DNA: TGTGCCAGCAGCCAAGAACGGCAGGGGACCTATGGCTACACCTTC.

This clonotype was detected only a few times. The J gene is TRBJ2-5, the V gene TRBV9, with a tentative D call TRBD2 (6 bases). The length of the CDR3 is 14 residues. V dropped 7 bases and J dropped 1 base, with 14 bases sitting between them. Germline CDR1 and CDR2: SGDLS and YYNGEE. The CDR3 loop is CASGLGGVQETQYF. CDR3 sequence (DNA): TGTGCCAGCGGCCTGGGGGGAGTCCAAGAGACCCAGTACTTC.

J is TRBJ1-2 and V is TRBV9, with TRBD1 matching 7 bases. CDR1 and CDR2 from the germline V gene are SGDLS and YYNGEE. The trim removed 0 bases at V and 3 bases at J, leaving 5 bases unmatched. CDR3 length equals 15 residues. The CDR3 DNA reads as TGTGCCAGCAGCGTAGGAGGGGGCGGTGACTATGGCTACACCTTC. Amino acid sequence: CASSVGGGGDYGYTF.

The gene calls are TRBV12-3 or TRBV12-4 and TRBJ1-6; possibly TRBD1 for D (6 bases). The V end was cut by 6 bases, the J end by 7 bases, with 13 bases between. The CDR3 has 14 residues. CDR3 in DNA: TGTGCCAGCAGCCCCGGGGGCACGAATTCACCCCTCCACTTT. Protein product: CASSPGGTNSPLHF.